Each of the 15 T cell receptor beta chains below was sequenced from the same sample in a study of CD8 T cells in Susac syndrome. When the RNA was reverse transcribed, random hexamers were used with an input of about 0.45 to 1 ug. TCRdb analysed the immunoSEQ multiplex PCR reads with MiXCR anew, one entry per CDR3 protein. The top ten clones hold approximately 0.15% of a sample with 210,000 or so distinct CDR3 sequences, approximately 94% of them seen once. Sequenced: CD4+ T cells from PBMCs. These receptors all come from a human donor with Susac syndrome.

The chain couples TRBV6-2 or TRBV6-3 to TRBJ2-2; TRBD1 is a possible D gene (5 bases). Deletions cut 0 bases from V and 1 base from J, with 9 bases between. The CDR3 loop spans 16 amino acids. Germline lookup yields CDR1 MNHEY and CDR2 SVGEGT. Written as DNA, the CDR3 is TGTGCCAGCAGTTACTCGATAGGACAGAACACCGGGGAGCTGTTTTTT. Translating it yields CASSYSIGQNTGELFF.

J is TRBJ2-3 and V is TRBV7-3, with D possibly called TRBD1 or TRBD2 (5 bases each). The germline V gene has CDR1 SGHTA and CDR2 FQGTGA. Between the trimmed V and J ends, which lost 1 base and 5 bases, there was a span of 10 bases. CDR3 length: 14 amino acids. The CDR3 DNA sequence: TGTGCCAGCAGCTTAAAGGGACCGGAAGATACGCAGTATTTT. Translating gives CASSLKGPEDTQYF. The full variable domain, with the rest looked up from reference TRBV7-3 and TRBJ2-3, is GAGVSQTPSNKVTEKGKYVELRCDPISGHTALYWYRQSLGQGPEFLIYFQGTGAADDSGLPNDRFFAVRPEGSVSTLKIQRTERGDSAVYLCASSLKGPEDTQYFGPGTRLTVL.

The chain carries TRBV6-2 or TRBV6-3 and TRBJ2-3; no reliable D call. The CDR3 is made up of 16 amino acids. V shed 2 bases and J shed 0 bases, with 12 bases lying between them. Germline CDR1 and CDR2: MNHEY and SVGEGT. CDR3 amino acids: CASSYPSLQSTDTQYF. The CDR3 DNA follows: TGTGCCAGCAGTTACCCAAGCCTTCAGAGCACAGATACGCAGTATTTT.

V usage is TRBV20-1 and J usage is TRBJ2-3; D is ambiguous. The CDR3 sequence is 12 residues long. The germline CDR1 and CDR2 sequences are DFQATT and SNEGSKA (reference sequence). V shed 3 bases and J shed 3 bases, with 7 bases lying between them. CDR3: CSASRPTDTQYF. The CDR3, as DNA: TGCAGTGCTAGTCGCCCAACAGATACGCAGTATTTT.

CDR3 bases: TGTGCCAGCAGTCACCGACAGGTCATAAACTCTGGGGCCAACGTCCTGACTTTC. Translated: CASSHRQVINSGANVLTF. This chain links TRBV12-3 or TRBV12-4 with TRBJ2-6; the D gene is possibly TRBD1 (6 bases). The CDR3 sequence is 18 residues long. V gave up 5 bases and J gave up 0 bases, with 17 bases separating them.

V usage is TRBV3-1 and J usage is TRBJ2-1; TRBD2 matches at 7 bases. Trimming removed 4 bases from V and 10 bases from J; junction bases left unmatched: 4. This CDR3 region has 12 residues. Germline V gene sequence: CDR1 LGHDT, CDR2 YNNKEL (reference sequence). CDR3 sequence reads: CASSRLGGEQFF. As DNA, the CDR3 is TGTGCCAGCAGCCGCCTCGGGGGGGAGCAGTTCTTC.

V gene TRBV7-2 combines with J gene TRBJ2-5, with 14 bases that match TRBD2. This CDR3 is built from 17 residues. Trimming took 5 bases from V and 5 from J; bases not matched to a gene: 10. In germline, CDR1 is SGHTA, CDR2 FQGNSA. CDR3 sequence (DNA): TGTGCCAGCAGCCGCCAGACTAGCGGGGGGGCCGGGGAGACCCAGTACTTC. Translation gives CASSRQTSGGAGETQYF.

CDR3 amino acids: CATSDPNTAYNEQFF. In DNA, the CDR3 is TGTGCCACCAGTGATCCTAATACAGCCTACAATGAGCAGTTCTTC. The chain combines TRBV24-1 with TRBJ2-1; D call uncertain. CDR1 is KGHDR and CDR2 is SFDVKD in the germline V gene. Trimming removed 3 bases at V and 2 bases at J, with 10 bases between. The CDR3 is made up of 15 amino acids.

This chain uses TRBV6-2 or TRBV6-3 with TRBJ2-7, with 7 bases that match TRBD1. V shed 6 bases and J 8 bases; nucleotides not matched to a gene: 7. The CDR3 sequence is 12 residues long. Per the germline V gene, CDR1 is MNHEY and CDR2 is SVGEGT. The CDR3 DNA sequence: TGTGCCAGCAGACTAACAGGGGCGAAGCAGTACTTC. Its protein is CASRLTGAKQYF.

V usage is TRBV30 and J usage is TRBJ2-5; weak D call: TRBD2 (8 bases). Germline V gene lookup returns CDR1 GTSNPN and CDR2 SVGIG (reference sequence). V lost 8 bases, J lost 5 bases, and 21 bases lay in between. The CDR3 runs 14 residues. The CDR3 DNA sequence: TGTGCCCGAAGGAAGAGCGGGGGACAGGAGACCCAGTACTTC. This encodes CARRKSGGQETQYF.

The chain uses TRBV5-1 and TRBJ2-5; 11 bases line up with TRBD1. CDR1 is SGHRS, CDR2 YFSETQ, per germline. The length of the CDR3 is 15 residues. The J segment lost 4 bases and the V segment lost 4 bases, leaving 6 bases of the junction unmatched. The CDR3 protein is CASSEDRGRLETQYF. The CDR3 nucleotides read TGCGCCAGCAGCGAGGACAGGGGGCGGTTAGAGACCCAGTACTTC.

The chain employs TRBV10-3 and TRBJ2-4, with D perhaps given as TRBD1 or TRBD2 (5 bases each). This CDR3 is built from 15 residues. Germline CDR1 and CDR2: ENHRY and SYGVKD. V was shortened by 2 bases and J by 8 bases, with 16 bases between the two germline ends. CDR3 protein: CAISERPGRGDIQYF. The CDR3 nucleotides read TGTGCCATCAGTGAGCGCCCCGGGCGAGGGGACATTCAGTACTTC.

The chain uses TRBV20-1 and TRBJ1-1; D remains unclear. Trimming removed 6 bases from V and 3 bases from J, with 20 bases in between. The length of the CDR3 is 15 residues. The germline gives CDR1 DFQATT, CDR2 SNEGSKA (reference sequence). The CDR3 nucleotides read TGCAGTGCCTACCACTCTCGCAAGACGGACACTGAAGCTTTCTTT. Protein: CSAYHSRKTDTEAFF.

The CDR3 region has the DNA TGTGCCAGCAGTCGGGGGGATCGGGACGAGCAGTACTTC. Its protein product is CASSRGDRDEQYF. The J gene is TRBJ2-7, the V gene TRBV6-2 or TRBV6-3, with 7 bases aligning to TRBD2. Germline loops: CDR1 MNHEY, CDR2 SVGEGT. Losses at the gene ends were 5 bases for V and 5 bases for J; bases not matched to a gene: 6. The CDR3 consists of 13 residues.

This chain uses TRBV5-1 with TRBJ2-7; no clear D. V lost 0 bases and J lost 5, with 12 bases in between. There are 14 residues in the CDR3. Germline CDR1 reads SGHRS; CDR2 reads YFSETQ. Here the CDR3 reads CASSLDRVQDEQYF. CDR3 coding DNA: TGCGCCAGCAGCTTGGATCGGGTGCAGGACGAGCAGTACTTC.